What follows are 29 T cell receptor beta chains derived from one specimen sequenced in a study of CD8+ T cells in alopecia areata. Extracted RNA was reverse transcribed into cDNA, the sequencing template. Sequencing used immunoSEQ multiplex PCR; TCRdb keeps in-frame clones, though not all of them. In the table there are 150,000 or so clones, around 47% of which are singletons. Sequencing was done on a sample of CD4+ T cells sorted from blood. The receptors stem from a human donor with alopecia areata.

This clone turned up a few times. This chain joins TRBV7-9 and TRBJ2-3; 9 bases fit TRBD2. The length of the CDR3 is 15 residues. V lost 4 bases, J lost 5 bases, and 7 bases stayed unmatched. Looked up from germline, CDR1 is SEHNR and CDR2 is FQNEAQ (reference sequence). The CDR3 DNA reads as TGTGCCAGCAGCTCGACTAGCGGAGCCAGAGATACGCAGTATTTT. This codes for CASSSTSGARDTQYF.

Only a few counts were recorded for this clone. The CDR3 loop reads CASSALALIRGQNTEAFF. CDR3 nucleotide sequence: TGTGCCAGCAGCGCCCTTGCCCTTATCAGGGGACAGAACACTGAAGCTTTCTTT. This chain links TRBV7-3 with TRBJ1-1; maybe TRBD1 (6 bases). Trimming removed 5 bases at V and 1 base at J, with 23 bases between. In germline, CDR1 is SGHTA, CDR2 FQGTGA. The CDR3 totals 18 residues.

This chain uses TRBV5-1 with TRBJ2-7; TRBD2 agrees at 7 bases. Germline V gene data show CDR1 as SGHRS and CDR2 as YFSETQ. The CDR3 length is 18 residues. The J segment lost 4 bases and the V segment lost 0 bases, leaving 16 bases of the junction unmatched. CDR3 bases: TGCGCCAGCAGCTTGGCCGGTGCGGGAGTTTTTTTTGGGTACGAGCAGTACTTC. Its translation is CASSLAGAGVFFGYEQYF. Using reference TRBV5-1 and TRBJ2-7 for the parts outside the CDR3, the full variable domain is KAGVTQTPRYLIKTRGQQVTLSCSPISGHRSVSWYQQTPGQGLQFLFEYFSETQRNKGNFPGRFSGRQFSNSRSEMNVSTLELGDSALYLCASSLAGAGVFFGYEQYFGPGTRLTVT.

This clone was detected a few times. The chain carries TRBV6-1 and TRBJ2-7; 14 bases match TRBD2. This CDR3 has 18 residues. With 3 bases clipped from V and 7 bases from J, the junction kept 14 bases outside the gene matches. CDR1 MNHNS and CDR2 SASEGT come from the germline V gene. The CDR3 sequence: CASSDAGTGLAGVREQYF. CDR3 coding DNA: TGTGCCAGCAGTGACGCGGGTACGGGACTAGCGGGAGTTCGGGAGCAGTACTTC.

The gene calls are TRBV28 and TRBJ2-5; 9 bases are shared with TRBD1. V lost 5 bases to trimming and J lost 4 bases; unmatched junction nucleotides: 11. Germline V CDR1 and CDR2: MDHEN, SYDVKM. This CDR3 has 16 amino acids. The CDR3 nucleotides are TGTGCCAGCAGTATACCCGGGACAGGGAACCGAGAGACCCAGTACTTC. This codes for CASSIPGTGNRETQYF.

The rearrangement uses TRBV4-2 and TRBJ2-7, with 7 nucleotides matching TRBD2. J lost 0 bases, V lost 3 bases, and 5 bases had no gene match. This CDR3 comprises 15 residues. Germline V gene sequence: CDR1 LGHNA, CDR2 YNFKEQ. The CDR3 sequence is CASSQASGPSYEQYF. The CDR3 bases are TGTGCCAGCAGCCAGGCTAGCGGCCCCTCCTACGAGCAGTACTTC.

V is TRBV29-1 and J is TRBJ2-7; 9 nucleotides line up with TRBD1. CDR1 and CDR2 (germline): SQVTM, ANQGSEA. The CDR3 has 12 amino acids. Germline trimming cut 4 bases from V and 7 bases from J; bases unmatched to any gene: 5. The CDR3 here is CSVGPGQGEQYF. The CDR3 DNA reads as TGCAGCGTTGGCCCGGGACAGGGAGAGCAGTACTTC.

The chain couples TRBV4-1 to TRBJ2-1; D is possibly TRBD1 or TRBD2 (5 bases each). From germline, CDR1 is MGHRA and CDR2 YSYEKL. The CDR3 runs 15 residues. Trimming cost V 1 base and J 4 bases, with 11 bases left between them. DNA of the CDR3: TGCGCCAGCAGCCAAGCGGGACCCACTTACAATGAGCAGTTCTTC. Translated, it gives CASSQAGPTYNEQFF.

The sample holds a few counts of this clone. The CDR3 spells CASSLVAGGKNEQFF. In DNA form, the CDR3 reads TGTGCCAGCAGCTTAGTCGCGGGAGGGAAAAATGAGCAGTTCTTC. The chain uses TRBV7-2 and TRBJ2-1, with TRBD2 matching 9 bases. Germline values: CDR1 SGHTA, CDR2 FQGNSA. There are 15 residues in the CDR3. V was clipped by 1 base and J by 7 bases; unmatched bases: 5.

The chain links TRBV6-5 to TRBJ2-1; 9 bases line up with TRBD2. The CDR3 has 13 residues. Trimming at V came to 6 bases and at J to 9 bases, leaving 6 bases not matched to a gene. CDR1 MNHEY and CDR2 SVGAGI come from the germline V gene. CDR3 sequence: CASSLLAGSEQFF. CDR3 coding DNA: TGTGCCAGCAGCCTACTAGCGGGTAGTGAGCAGTTCTTC.

The genes are TRBV29-1 and TRBJ1-2; 8 bases match TRBD1. The germline CDR1 and CDR2 sequences are SQVTM and ANQGSEA. V gave up 2 bases and J gave up 6 bases; unmatched junction bases: 2. The CDR3 is 12 residues long. CDR3 sequence (DNA): TGCAGCGTTGAACCAGGGGGCGATGGCTACACCTTC. Encoded protein: CSVEPGGDGYTF.

The chain joins TRBV6-5 to TRBJ2-1, with 11 bases fitting TRBD2. CDR1 and CDR2 from the germline V gene are MNHEY and SVGAGI. The CDR3 sequence is 14 residues long. V was pared by 6 bases and J by 6 bases, with 4 bases of the junction left unmatched. The CDR3 DNA sequence: TGTGCCAGCAGCGGACTAGCGGGCCGCAATGAGCAGTTCTTC. This sequence encodes CASSGLAGRNEQFF.

This clone has a handful of counts. The chain recombines TRBV18 with TRBJ1-3, with a possible D match to TRBD1 (5 bases). The germline V and J ends were trimmed by 0 bases and 4 bases, with 7 bases remaining between them. The CDR3 sequence is 14 residues long. Germline V CDR1 and CDR2: KGHSH, LQKENI. The CDR3 protein is CASSPPGLGNTIYF. Written as DNA, the CDR3 is TGTGCCAGCTCACCACCGGGGCTCGGAAACACCATATATTTT.

This clone was detected only once. The chain uses TRBV5-1 and TRBJ2-5, with 16 bases identical to TRBD2. V shed 4 bases, J shed 4 bases, and the junction held 4 bases outside the gene matches. The CDR3 is made up of 16 amino acids. Germline lookup yields CDR1 SGHRS and CDR2 YFSETQ. The CDR3 nucleotides read TGCGCCAGCAGCCCGGGACTAGCGGGAGGGTCAGAGACCCAGTACTTC. It specifies CASSPGLAGGSETQYF.

This chain connects TRBV5-1 to TRBJ2-7, with D possibly TRBD1 on 6 matching bases. CDR1 and CDR2 from the germline V gene are SGHRS and YFSETQ. V lost 1 base, J lost 4 bases, and 18 bases lay in between. The CDR3 is 16 amino acids. CDR3 in DNA: TGCGCCAGCAGCTTGACAGGGACAAGTAGATATTACGAGCAGTACTTC. This encodes CASSLTGTSRYYEQYF.

A single count supports this clone. The chain couples TRBV5-1 to TRBJ1-1, with TRBD1 matching 10 bases. Losses at the gene ends were 2 bases for V and 0 bases for J; bases not matched to a gene: 4. The CDR3 contains 16 residues. Per germline, CDR1 SGHRS and CDR2 YFSETQ. The CDR3 DNA sequence: TGCGCCAGCAGCTTCGGACAGGGGGTTCTGAACACTGAAGCTTTCTTT. It translates to CASSFGQGVLNTEAFF.

This clone showed up just once. This rearrangement joins TRBV15 to TRBJ2-3; D not certain. The CDR3 has 12 residues. CDR1 LNHNV and CDR2 YYDKDF come from the germline V gene (reference sequence). Trimming left V 1 base short and J 4 bases short, with 3 bases between. The DNA for the CDR3 is TGTGCCACCAGCAGAGCGGCAGATACGCAGTATTTT. Protein: CATSRAADTQYF.

This clone was counted between two and nine times. The V and J genes are TRBV7-3 and TRBJ2-1; D uncertain. The V gene's germline CDR1 is SGHTA and CDR2 FQGTGA. V lost 3 bases, J lost 7 bases, and 4 bases lay in between. The CDR3 consists of 11 residues. CDR3 nucleotides: TGTGCCAGCAGCTTGGGAAATGAGCAGTTCTTC. Encoded protein: CASSLGNEQFF.

Comment on this clone: Other DNA sequences in this specimen translate into the identical CDR3. The chain uses TRBV15 and TRBJ2-5; tentative D call: TRBD2 (6 bases). Between the trimmed V and J ends, which lost 0 bases and 4 bases, there was a span of 12 bases. The CDR3 spans 15 residues. Germline values: CDR1 LNHNV, CDR2 YYDKDF (reference sequence). For the CDR3, the DNA is TGTGCCACCAGCAGAGATCGTCAGGGAGGAGAGACCCAGTACTTC. Translation: CATSRDRQGGETQYF.

This clone has just a few counts. The chain carries TRBV7-2 and TRBJ2-7; 7 positions match TRBD1. This CDR3 has 14 residues. From germline, CDR1 is SGHTA and CDR2 FQGNSA. V shed 4 bases, J shed 0 bases, and the junction held 3 bases outside the gene matches. CDR3 sequence (DNA): TGTGCCAGCAGCTCCGACAGGGACTCCTACGAGCAGTACTTC. Translating gives CASSSDRDSYEQYF.

This clone was seen more than once but under ten times. The DNA for the CDR3 is TGCAGCGCTGGGAGACAGTTATCCTACAATGAGCAGTTCTTC. Translating gives CSAGRQLSYNEQFF. The chain links TRBV29-1 to TRBJ2-1; D may correspond to TRBD1 or TRBD2 (5 bases each). CDR3 size: 14 residues. Trimming pared 7 bases from V and 1 base from J, leaving 14 bases between. Germline V gives CDR1 SQVTM, CDR2 ANQGSEA.

This rearrangement joins TRBV6-5 to TRBJ2-2; 8 bases map to TRBD2. V dropped 2 bases and J dropped 6; count of bases not matched to a gene: 5. The CDR3 is 15 residues long. CDR1 is MNHEY, CDR2 SVGAGI, per germline. The CDR3 region has the DNA TGTGCCAGCAGTTACAGTAGCGGGATTGCCGGGGAGCTGTTTTTT. This encodes CASSYSSGIAGELFF.

The count of this clone is one. The chain is built from TRBV4-2 and TRBJ1-2; 9 bases agree with TRBD1. Germline CDR1 LGHNA, CDR2 YNFKEQ. This CDR3 is 18 amino acids long. J lost 4 bases, V lost 1 base, and 13 bases had no gene match. The CDR3 spells CASSQVGVRTGVTYGYTF. CDR3 sequence (DNA): TGTGCCAGCAGCCAAGTGGGTGTGCGGACAGGGGTCACCTATGGCTACACCTTC.

This clone has more than one count but fewer than ten. The chain is built from TRBV18 and TRBJ2-5; D unresolved. V lost 4 bases and J 4 bases, leaving 7 bases between the germline ends. The CDR3 is 12 residues long. Germline CDR1 KGHSH, CDR2 LQKENI. CDR3 loop: CASSLGSETQYF. The CDR3 DNA reads as TGTGCCAGCTCACTCGGCTCAGAGACCCAGTACTTC. The whole variable domain, remainder taken from reference TRBV18 and TRBJ2-5, is NAGVMQNPRHLVRRRGQEARLRCSPMKGHSHVYWYRQLPEEGLKFMVYLQKENIIDESGMPKERFSAEFPKEGPSILRIQQVVRGDSAAYFCASSLGSETQYFGPGTRLLVL.

Only a few counts were recorded for this clone. The CDR3 nucleotides read TGTGCCAGCAGTCGCAATGGGGGGCGGACTGAAGCTTTCTTT. Its protein is CASSRNGGRTEAFF. This rearrangement joins TRBV27 to TRBJ1-1; D might be TRBD1 (6 bases). Germline CDR1 MNHEY, CDR2 SMNVEV (reference sequence). The V and J ends lost 5 bases and 5 bases respectively, with 15 bases between them. This CDR3 region has 14 residues.

This clone was seen only a few times. J is TRBJ2-1 and V is TRBV28; 10 bases fit TRBD2. The CDR3 extends over 15 amino acids. Germline CDR1 MDHEN, CDR2 SYDVKM. Germline trimming cut 4 bases from V and 7 bases from J; bases unmatched to any gene: 7. The CDR3 protein is CASSSSGSGGNEQFF. CDR3 nucleotides: TGTGCCAGCAGTTCTAGCGGGAGTGGGGGGAATGAGCAGTTCTTC.

V gene TRBV18 combines with J gene TRBJ1-5; the D gene is possibly TRBD1 (6 bases). V was cut by 3 bases and J by 1 base, with 10 bases left in between. Germline CDR1 and CDR2: KGHSH and LQKENI. The CDR3 spans 15 residues. For the CDR3, the DNA is TGTGCCAGCTCACCGCTCGGACAGAGCAATCAGCCCCAGCATTTT. It translates to CASSPLGQSNQPQHF.

This clone has just a few counts. The chain couples TRBV29-1 to TRBJ1-1; 9 nucleotides align to TRBD1. Trimming cost V 6 bases and J 4 bases; bases outside gene matches: 6. The CDR3 totals 13 residues. From germline, CDR1 is SQVTM and CDR2 ANQGSEA. The CDR3 region has the DNA TGCAGCGTCCACAGGGGGCCCGTCACTGAAGCTTTCTTT. Its translation: CSVHRGPVTEAFF.

V usage is TRBV30 and J usage is TRBJ2-1, with 12 bases matching TRBD2. Germline values: CDR1 GTSNPN, CDR2 SVGIG (reference sequence). CDR3 size: 13 residues. The J segment lost 8 bases and the V segment lost 1 base, leaving 0 bases of the junction unmatched. CDR3 sequence (DNA): TGTGCCTGGAGTGGACTAGCGGGAGATGAGCAGTTCTTC. Its protein product is CAWSGLAGDEQFF.